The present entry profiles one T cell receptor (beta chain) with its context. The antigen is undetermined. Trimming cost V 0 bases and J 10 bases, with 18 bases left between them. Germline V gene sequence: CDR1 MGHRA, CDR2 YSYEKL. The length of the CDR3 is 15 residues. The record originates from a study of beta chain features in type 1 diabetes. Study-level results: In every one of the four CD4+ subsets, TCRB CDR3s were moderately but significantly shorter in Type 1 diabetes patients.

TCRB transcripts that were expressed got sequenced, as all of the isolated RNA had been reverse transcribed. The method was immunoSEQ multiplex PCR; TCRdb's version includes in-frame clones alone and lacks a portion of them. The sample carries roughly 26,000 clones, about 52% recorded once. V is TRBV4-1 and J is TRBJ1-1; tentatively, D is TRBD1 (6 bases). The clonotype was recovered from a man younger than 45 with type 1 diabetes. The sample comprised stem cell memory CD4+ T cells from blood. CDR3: CASSQDGGGGVAAFF. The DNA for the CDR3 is TGCGCCAGCAGCCAAGATGGGGGGGGCGGGGTTGCAGCTTTCTTT.